This entry concerns a single T cell receptor (beta chain). Antigen specificity is unknown. The data stem from a study of T cell responses to AZD1222 COVID-19 vaccine. J was trimmed by 9 bases and V by 3 bases; bases with no gene match: 8. CDR1 MDHEN and CDR2 SYDVKM come from the germline V gene. This CDR3 has 15 residues. Overall study results and limits: Spike-specific TCR breadth and depth were elevated following two AZD1222 doses.

Assay used: immunoSEQ multiplex PCR; TCRdb lists only in-frame clones, some missing. The sample has 200,000 or so clones; 94% are singletons. The chain couples TRBV28 to TRBJ2-1, with 10 positions matching TRBD2. This specimen consisted of peripheral blood, obtained on day 0 of AZD1222 vaccination. The TCR comes from an adult in good health. As DNA, the CDR3 is TGTGCCAGCAGTTTCGGCACTAGCGGGATCTTTGAGCAGTTCTTC. Translated, it gives CASSFGTSGIFEQFF.